This TCR beta chain was profiled in a study of response to subunit inactivated influenza vaccine. Study-wide points: Each seasonal influenza vaccination recruits few new T cells, the authors suggested.

This clonotype was counted a few times. Antigen unknown. Germline V gene lookup returns CDR1 MDHEN and CDR2 SYDVKM. The V segment lost 8 bases and the J segment 6 bases; nucleotides outside the gene matches: 13. This CDR3 is built from 16 residues. Via MiXCR, TCRdb re-called the RT-PCR reads, giving one row per CDR3 protein. The sample carries approximately 530,000 distinct CDR3 sequences, 7.6% recorded once. This chain connects TRBV28 to TRBJ1-6; 7 positions agree with TRBD1. The source is a man aged 50-75 years who received an inactivated influenza vaccine. The starting material was PBMCs from blood, obtained approximately 25 months after vaccination. The DNA of the CDR3 is TGTGCCAGCTCCCCCAGGGGGGTAATGGTTAATTCACCCCTCCACTTT. Translation: CASSPRGVMVNSPLHF.